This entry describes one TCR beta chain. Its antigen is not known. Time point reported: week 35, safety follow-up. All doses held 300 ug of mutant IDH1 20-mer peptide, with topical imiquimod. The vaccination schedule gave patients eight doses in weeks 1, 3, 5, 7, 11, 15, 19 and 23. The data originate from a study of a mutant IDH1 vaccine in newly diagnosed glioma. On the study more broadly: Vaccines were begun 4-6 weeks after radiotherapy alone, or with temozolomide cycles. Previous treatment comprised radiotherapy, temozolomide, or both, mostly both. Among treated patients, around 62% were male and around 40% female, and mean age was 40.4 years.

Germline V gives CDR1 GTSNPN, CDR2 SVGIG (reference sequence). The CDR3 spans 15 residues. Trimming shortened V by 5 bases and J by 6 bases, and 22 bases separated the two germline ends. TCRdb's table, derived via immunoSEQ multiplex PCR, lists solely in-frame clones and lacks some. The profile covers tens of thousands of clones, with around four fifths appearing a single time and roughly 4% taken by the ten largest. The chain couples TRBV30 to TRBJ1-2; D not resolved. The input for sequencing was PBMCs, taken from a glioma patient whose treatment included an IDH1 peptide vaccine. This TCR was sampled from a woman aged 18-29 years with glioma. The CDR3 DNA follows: TGTGCCTGGGCTGGCAGGCGGGATCGCTGGCATGGCTACACCTTC. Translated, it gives CAWAGRRDRWHGYTF. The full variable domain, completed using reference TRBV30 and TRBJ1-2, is SQTIHQWPATLVQPVGSPLSLECTVEGTSNPNLYWYRQAAGRGLQLLFYSVGIGQISSEVPQNLSASRPQDRQFILSSKKLLLSDSGFYLCAWAGRRDRWHGYTFGSGTRLTVV.